Below are 10 T cell receptor beta chains sequenced from a single sample in a study of OX40 agonist ivuxolimab in advanced cancers. Sequencing used immunoSEQ multiplex PCR; TCRdb keeps in-frame clones, though not all of them. The sample yields some 87,000 clones, about nine tenths seen once. The sample was CD4+ or CD8+ T cells sorted from blood, taken in a trial of the OX40 agonist ivuxolimab. Receptors were obtained from an adult with an advanced solid tumor such as melanoma, head and neck, liver or kidney cancer.

This sequence joins TRBV2 and TRBJ2-5; D gene uncertain. V lost 8 bases and J 0 bases, leaving 7 bases between the germline ends. This CDR3 is built from 12 residues. The germline CDR1 and CDR2 sequences are SNHLY and FYNNEI. CDR3 coding DNA: TGTGCCAGCCGGCCTAACCAAGAGACCCAGTACTTC. Its protein product is CASRPNQETQYF.

The V gene is TRBV19, the J gene TRBJ2-3; 11 bases line up with TRBD2. J gave up 5 bases and V 4 bases, and 11 bases lay outside the gene matches. The CDR3 contains 17 residues. Looked up from germline, CDR1 is LNHDA and CDR2 is SQIVND (reference sequence). The CDR3 nucleotides are TGTGCCAGTAGTAGGTACCTAGCGGGAGGAGGTGGAGATACGCAGTATTTT. It codes for CASSRYLAGGGGDTQYF. The full variable domain, with the rest looked up from reference TRBV19 and TRBJ2-3, is DGGITQSPKYLFRKEGQNVTLSCEQNLNHDAMYWYRQDPGQGLRLIYYSQIVNDFQKGDIAEGYSVSREKKESFPLTVTSAQKNPTAFYLCASSRYLAGGGGDTQYFGPGTRLTVL.

This clone was picked up a small number of times. The chain recombines TRBV7-9 with TRBJ2-7; no reliable D call. CDR3 size: 13 residues. V lost 10 bases to trimming and J lost 5 bases, with 18 bases between them. From germline, CDR1 is SEHNR and CDR2 FQNEAQ (reference sequence). CDR3: CAIQSHGVHEQYF. The CDR3 DNA follows: TGTGCCATCCAAAGTCATGGGGTCCACGAGCAGTACTTC.

The CDR3 coding sequence is TGCGCCAGCAGCTTGTATCCGGGAGGGGATACGCAGTATTTT. Protein: CASSLYPGGDTQYF. The chain has TRBV5-1 and TRBJ2-3; 8 bases fit TRBD2. The V and J ends lost 1 base and 6 bases, in that order; junction bases with no gene match: 4. CDR1 and CDR2 (germline): SGHRS, YFSETQ. The CDR3 is 14 residues long.

The V call is TRBV19, the J call TRBJ2-1, with unresolved D. From germline, CDR1 is LNHDA and CDR2 SQIVND (reference sequence). V was pared by 3 bases and J by 9 bases, with 9 bases between. The CDR3 has 12 residues. CDR3 protein: CASSIPYAEQFF. The CDR3 nucleotides are TGTGCCAGTAGTATCCCTTATGCTGAGCAGTTCTTC.

The genes are TRBV6-5 and TRBJ2-3; D might be TRBD1 (6 bases). This CDR3 has 13 amino acids. CDR1 is MNHEY, CDR2 SVGAGI, per germline. Between the trimmed V and J ends, which lost 2 bases and 4 bases, there was a span of 7 bases. CDR3 protein: CASSYGGPDTQYF. The CDR3 DNA reads as TGTGCCAGCAGTTACGGGGGCCCAGATACGCAGTATTTT.

This clone came up once. The chain combines TRBV28 with TRBJ2-5; D is possibly TRBD1 (5 bases). Trimming took 5 bases from V and 2 from J, leaving 21 bases between them. This CDR3 region has 17 residues. CDR1 and CDR2 from the germline V gene are MDHEN and SYDVKM. As DNA, the CDR3 is TGTGCCAGCAGTCCCCGATCCCTAGGGGTGTTTCAAGAGACCCAGTACTTC. Residues: CASSPRSLGVFQETQYF.

The sample holds one count of this clone. The genes are TRBV7-6 and TRBJ2-7; 9 bases agree with TRBD2. From germline, CDR1 is SGHVS and CDR2 FNYEAQ. The V and J ends lost 5 bases and 5 bases, in that order; junction bases with no gene match: 7. There are 14 residues in the CDR3. The CDR3 here is CASSPSSGSDEQYF. CDR3 sequence (DNA): TGTGCCAGCAGCCCTAGTAGCGGGAGTGACGAGCAGTACTTC.

The chain couples TRBV18 to TRBJ2-5; 9 bases are a match to TRBD2. This CDR3 region has 16 residues. Per the germline V gene, CDR1 is KGHSH and CDR2 is LQKENI. The ends lost 6 bases at V and 2 bases at J; junction bases unmatched: 10. CDR3 nucleotides: TGTGCCAGCTCCCCCGGGGCTAGCGGGGATCAAGAGACCCAGTACTTC. Translated: CASSPGASGDQETQYF.

The genes are TRBV6-1 and TRBJ2-7; 8 nucleotides agree with TRBD1. This CDR3 is built from 14 residues. Trimming removed 8 bases from V and 2 bases from J; junction bases left unmatched: 8. Germline V CDR1 and CDR2: MNHNS, SASEGT. Written as DNA, the CDR3 is TGTGCCAGCCTCGTGGGGGACAGGACCTACGAGCAGTACTTC. Its translation is CASLVGDRTYEQYF.